Below, 2 T cell receptor beta chains from the same sample are listed, as sequenced in a study of T-cell memory formation after mild COVID-19. TCRdb re-called the 5' RACE reads with MiXCR, one entry per CDR3 protein. Among 300,000 to 400,000 distinct CDR3 sequences listed, 25% to 30% were seen once. The sample consisted of PBMCs or a T cell subset sorted from them (not recorded which). These receptors were taken from an adult woman who had mild COVID-19 (a few samples of this study predate the infection). Cell type and time point are not known.

This clonotype has a handful of counts. The chain combines TRBV4-2 with TRBJ2-3; the D is unclear. Germline V gene lookup returns CDR1 LGHNA and CDR2 YNFKEQ. With 0 bases removed from V and 0 bases from J, the gap between germline ends came to 7 bases. The CDR3 has 15 residues. In DNA form, the CDR3 reads TGTGCCAGCAGCCAAGAGGGCCCTAGCACAGATACGCAGTATTTT. Residues: CASSQEGPSTDTQYF.

The chain recombines TRBV18 with TRBJ1-6; unclear D gene. Trimming removed 0 bases at V and 10 bases at J, with 7 bases between. CDR1 is KGHSH, CDR2 LQKENI, per germline. The CDR3 loop spans 13 amino acids. The CDR3 DNA reads as TGTGCCAGCTCACCACCGATGGGATCACCCCTCCACTTT. This codes for CASSPPMGSPLHF.